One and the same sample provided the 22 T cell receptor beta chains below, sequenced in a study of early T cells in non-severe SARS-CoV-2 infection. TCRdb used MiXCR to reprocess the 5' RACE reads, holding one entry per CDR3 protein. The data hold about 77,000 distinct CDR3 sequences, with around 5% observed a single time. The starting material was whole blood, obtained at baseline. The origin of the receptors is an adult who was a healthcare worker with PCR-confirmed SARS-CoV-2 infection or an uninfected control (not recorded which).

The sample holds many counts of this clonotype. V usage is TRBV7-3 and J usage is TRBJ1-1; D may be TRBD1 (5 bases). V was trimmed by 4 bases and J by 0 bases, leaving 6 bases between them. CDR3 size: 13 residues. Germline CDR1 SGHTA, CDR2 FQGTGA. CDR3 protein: CASSSTVNTEAFF. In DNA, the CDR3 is TGTGCCAGCAGCTCGACAGTGAACACTGAAGCTTTCTTT.

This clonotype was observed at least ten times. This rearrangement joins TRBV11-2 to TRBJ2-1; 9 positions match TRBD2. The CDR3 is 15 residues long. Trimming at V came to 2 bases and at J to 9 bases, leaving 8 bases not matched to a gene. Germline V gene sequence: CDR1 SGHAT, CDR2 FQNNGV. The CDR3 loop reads CASSLRTSEWGEQFF. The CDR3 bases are TGTGCCAGCAGCTTAAGGACTAGCGAATGGGGTGAGCAGTTCTTC.

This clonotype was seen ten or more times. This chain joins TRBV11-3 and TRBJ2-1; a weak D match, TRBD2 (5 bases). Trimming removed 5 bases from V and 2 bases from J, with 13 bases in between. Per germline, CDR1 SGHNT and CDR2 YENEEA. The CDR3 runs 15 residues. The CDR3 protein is CASSPRSGTYNEQFF. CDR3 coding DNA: TGTGCCAGCAGCCCACGCAGCGGTACCTACAATGAGCAGTTCTTC.

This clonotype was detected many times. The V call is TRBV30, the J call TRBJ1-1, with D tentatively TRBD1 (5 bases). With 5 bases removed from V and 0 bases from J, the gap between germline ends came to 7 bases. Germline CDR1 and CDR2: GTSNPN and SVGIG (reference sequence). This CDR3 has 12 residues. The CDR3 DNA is TGTGCCTGGGACAGCATGAACACTGAAGCTTTCTTT. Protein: CAWDSMNTEAFF.

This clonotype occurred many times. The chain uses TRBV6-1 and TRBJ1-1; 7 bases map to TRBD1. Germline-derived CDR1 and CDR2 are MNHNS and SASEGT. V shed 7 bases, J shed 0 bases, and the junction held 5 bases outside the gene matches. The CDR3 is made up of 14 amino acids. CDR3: CASTYRGLNTEAFF. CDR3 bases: TGTGCCAGCACTTACAGGGGATTGAACACTGAAGCTTTCTTT.

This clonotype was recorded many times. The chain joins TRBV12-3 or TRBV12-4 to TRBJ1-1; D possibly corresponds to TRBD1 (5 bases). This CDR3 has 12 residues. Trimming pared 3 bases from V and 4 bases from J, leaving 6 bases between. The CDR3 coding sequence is TGTGCCAGCAGTTTGGGGGTCACTGAAGCTTTCTTT. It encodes CASSLGVTEAFF.

The CDR3 DNA reads TGCGCCAGCAGCTTCCCTACGACAGGCACAGATACGCAGTATTTT. Its translation: CASSFPTTGTDTQYF. V is TRBV5-1 and J is TRBJ2-3; tentatively, D is TRBD1 (5 bases). The length of the CDR3 is 15 residues. Germline lookup yields CDR1 SGHRS and CDR2 YFSETQ. V was cut by 2 bases and J by 1 base, with 11 bases left in between.

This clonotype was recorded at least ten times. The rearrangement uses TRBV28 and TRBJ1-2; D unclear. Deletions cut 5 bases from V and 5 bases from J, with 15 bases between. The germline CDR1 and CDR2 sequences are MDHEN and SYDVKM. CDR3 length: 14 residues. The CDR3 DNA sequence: TGTGCCAGCAGTGGGATTGAGACCCTATATGGCTACACCTTC. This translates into CASSGIETLYGYTF.

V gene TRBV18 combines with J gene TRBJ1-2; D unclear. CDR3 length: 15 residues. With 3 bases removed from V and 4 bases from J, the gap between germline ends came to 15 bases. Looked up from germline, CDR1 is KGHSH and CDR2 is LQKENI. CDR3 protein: CASSPTEGYGYGYTF. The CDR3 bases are TGTGCCAGCTCACCCACGGAAGGCTACGGCTATGGCTACACCTTC.

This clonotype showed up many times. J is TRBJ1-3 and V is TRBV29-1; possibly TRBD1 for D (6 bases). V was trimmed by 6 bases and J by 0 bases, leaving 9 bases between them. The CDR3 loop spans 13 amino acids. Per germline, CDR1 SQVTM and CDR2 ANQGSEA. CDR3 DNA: TGCAGCGTCCCGGACAGCTCTGGAAACACCATATATTTT. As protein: CSVPDSSGNTIYF. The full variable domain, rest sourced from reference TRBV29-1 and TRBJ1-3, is SAVISQKPSRDICQRGTSLTIQCQVDSQVTMMFWYRQQPGQSLTLIATANQGSEATYESGFVIDKFPISRPNLTFSTLTVSNMSPEDSSIYLCSVPDSSGNTIYFGEGSWLTVV.

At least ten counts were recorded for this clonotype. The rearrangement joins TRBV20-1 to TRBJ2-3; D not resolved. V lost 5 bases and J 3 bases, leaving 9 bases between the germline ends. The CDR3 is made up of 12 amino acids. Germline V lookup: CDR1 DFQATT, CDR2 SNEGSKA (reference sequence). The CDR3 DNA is TGCAGTGCTTTGATGACGACAGATACGCAGTATTTT. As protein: CSALMTTDTQYF.

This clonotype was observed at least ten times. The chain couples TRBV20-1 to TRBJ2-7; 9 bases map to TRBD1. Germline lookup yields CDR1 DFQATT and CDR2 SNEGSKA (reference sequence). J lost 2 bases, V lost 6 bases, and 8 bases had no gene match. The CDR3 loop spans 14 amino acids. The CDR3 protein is CSASPGTGTYEQYF. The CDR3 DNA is TGCAGTGCCAGTCCCGGGACAGGGACCTACGAGCAGTACTTC.

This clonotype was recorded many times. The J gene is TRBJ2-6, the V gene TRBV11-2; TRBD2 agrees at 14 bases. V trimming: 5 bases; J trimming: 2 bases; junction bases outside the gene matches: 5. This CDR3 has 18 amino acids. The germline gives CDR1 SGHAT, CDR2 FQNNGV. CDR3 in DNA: TGTGCCAGCAGCCAGACTAGCGGGAGGGCCACTGGGGCCAACGTCCTGACTTTC. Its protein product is CASSQTSGRATGANVLTF.

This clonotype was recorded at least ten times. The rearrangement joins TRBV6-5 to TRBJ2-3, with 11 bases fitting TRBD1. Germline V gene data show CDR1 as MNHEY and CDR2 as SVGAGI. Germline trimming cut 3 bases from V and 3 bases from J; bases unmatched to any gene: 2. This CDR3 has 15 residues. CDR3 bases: TGTGCCAGCAGTTATCGGGACAGGGGGACAGATACGCAGTATTTT. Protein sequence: CASSYRDRGTDTQYF.

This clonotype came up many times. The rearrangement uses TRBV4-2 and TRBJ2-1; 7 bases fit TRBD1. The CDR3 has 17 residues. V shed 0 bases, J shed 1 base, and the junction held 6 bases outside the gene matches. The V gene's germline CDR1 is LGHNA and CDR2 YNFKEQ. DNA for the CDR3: TGTGCCAGCAGCCAAGAAGGGGCCAGGGGGTCCTACAATGAGCAGTTCTTC. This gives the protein CASSQEGARGSYNEQFF.

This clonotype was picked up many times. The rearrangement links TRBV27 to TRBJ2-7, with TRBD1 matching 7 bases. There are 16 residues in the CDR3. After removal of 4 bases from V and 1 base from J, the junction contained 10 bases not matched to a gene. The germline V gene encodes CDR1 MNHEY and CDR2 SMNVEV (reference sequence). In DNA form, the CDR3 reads TGTGCCAGCAGTTCCTTGACAGGGCTTAGGTCCTACGAGCAGTACTTC. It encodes CASSSLTGLRSYEQYF.

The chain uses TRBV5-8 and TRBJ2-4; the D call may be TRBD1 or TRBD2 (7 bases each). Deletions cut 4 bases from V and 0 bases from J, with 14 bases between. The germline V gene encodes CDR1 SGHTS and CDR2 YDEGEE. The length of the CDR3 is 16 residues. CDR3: CASSPRGGLAKNIQYF. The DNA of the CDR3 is TGTGCCAGCAGCCCCAGGGGGGGGCTAGCCAAAAACATTCAGTACTTC. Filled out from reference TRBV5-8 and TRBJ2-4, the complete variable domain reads EAGVTQSPTHLIKTRGQQATLRCSPISGHTSVYWYQQALGLGLQFLLWYDEGEERNRGNFPPRFSGRQFPNYSSELNVNALELEDSALYLCASSPRGGLAKNIQYFGAGTRLSVL.

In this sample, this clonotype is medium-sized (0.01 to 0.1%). CDR3 coding DNA: TGTGCCAGCAGTTTATCGGAGGCGAACATTCAGTACTTC. Translated, it gives CASSLSEANIQYF. The chain carries TRBV27 and TRBJ2-4; TRBD2 is a possible D gene (5 bases). This CDR3 spans 13 amino acids. Germline CDR1 MNHEY, CDR2 SMNVEV (reference sequence). V was shortened by 0 bases and J by 7 bases, with 7 bases between the two germline ends.

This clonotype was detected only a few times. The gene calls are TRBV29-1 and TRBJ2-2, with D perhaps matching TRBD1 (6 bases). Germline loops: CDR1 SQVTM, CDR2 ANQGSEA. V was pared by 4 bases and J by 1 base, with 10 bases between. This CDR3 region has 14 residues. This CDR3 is CSVAPGQNTGELFF. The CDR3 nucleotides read TGCAGCGTTGCACCGGGACAGAACACCGGGGAGCTGTTTTTT.

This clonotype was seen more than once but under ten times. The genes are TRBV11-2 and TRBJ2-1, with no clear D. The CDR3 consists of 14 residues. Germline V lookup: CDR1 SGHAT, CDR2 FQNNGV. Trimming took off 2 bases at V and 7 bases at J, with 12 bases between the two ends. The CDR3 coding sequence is TGTGCCAGCAGCTTATTGATCGGAGTGAATGAGCAGTTCTTC. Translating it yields CASSLLIGVNEQFF.

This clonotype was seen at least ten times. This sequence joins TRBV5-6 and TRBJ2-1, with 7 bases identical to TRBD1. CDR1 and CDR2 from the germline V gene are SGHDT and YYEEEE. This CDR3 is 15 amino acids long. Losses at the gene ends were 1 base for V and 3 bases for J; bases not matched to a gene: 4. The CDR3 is CASSLHDRDYNEQFF. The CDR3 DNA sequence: TGTGCCAGCAGCTTGCATGACAGGGACTACAATGAGCAGTTCTTC.

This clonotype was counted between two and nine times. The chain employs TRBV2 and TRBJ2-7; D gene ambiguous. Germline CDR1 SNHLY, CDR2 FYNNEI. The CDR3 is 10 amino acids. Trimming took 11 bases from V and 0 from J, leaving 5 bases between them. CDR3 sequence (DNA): TGTGCCTTCCCCTCCTACGAGCAGTACTTC. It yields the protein CAFPSYEQYF.